The 10 T cell receptor beta chains presented below share a single source sample, sequenced in a study of blood T cell repertoires in COVID-19. Profiled with immunoSEQ multiplex PCR; TCRdb holds only in-frame clones, not every one. The data contain roughly 140,000 clones, about three quarters of them seen just once; the ten biggest clones take up less than 2%. Sequenced input: peripheral blood. These receptor sequences come from a woman in her sixties or seventies with acute or convalescent COVID-19.

For this clone: Other DNA sequences in this sample translate to the same CDR3. V gene TRBV5-1 combines with J gene TRBJ2-7, with D possibly matching TRBD1 (5 bases). This CDR3 comprises 12 residues. Germline CDR1 reads SGHRS; CDR2 reads YFSETQ. The V and J ends lost 5 bases and 4 bases respectively, with 10 bases between them. CDR3 nucleotide sequence: TGCGCCAGCAGTTTGACAGATTACGAGCAGTACTTC. It codes for CASSLTDYEQYF.

This clone came up once. This rearrangement joins TRBV5-1 to TRBJ1-4; no reliable D call. In germline, CDR1 is SGHRS, CDR2 YFSETQ. The CDR3 is 14 amino acids. With 0 bases removed from V and 4 bases from J, the gap between germline ends came to 7 bases. The CDR3 DNA reads TGCGCCAGCAGCTTGGGACTGATTAATGAAAAACTGTTTTTT. Protein sequence: CASSLGLINEKLFF.

V gene TRBV6-1 combines with J gene TRBJ1-6, with no clear D. The CDR3 is 12 residues long. Germline CDR1 reads MNHNS; CDR2 reads SASEGT. Trimming removed 2 bases from V and 12 bases from J, with 8 bases in between. CDR3 nucleotides: TGTGCCAGCAGTGAATGGCCGGGACCCCTCCACTTT. Translation gives CASSEWPGPLHF.

J is TRBJ1-2 and V is TRBV19, with 10 bases aligning to TRBD1. CDR1 is LNHDA and CDR2 is SQIVND in the germline V gene (reference sequence). Losses at the gene ends were 5 bases for V and 8 bases for J; bases not matched to a gene: 5. There are 13 residues in the CDR3. The CDR3 nucleotides read TGTGCCAGTAGTCCGGGACAGGGGTACGGCTACACCTTC. It is translated as CASSPGQGYGYTF.

V and J are TRBV5-6 and TRBJ2-1; TRBD2 matches at 9 bases. V lost 1 base and J lost 7; bases outside the gene matches: 6. This CDR3 spans 15 amino acids. Looked up from germline, CDR1 is SGHDT and CDR2 is YYEEEE. CDR3 protein: CASSLSGRPRNEQFF. DNA of the CDR3: TGTGCCAGCAGCTTGAGCGGGAGGCCGCGGAATGAGCAGTTCTTC.

The chain links TRBV5-1 to TRBJ2-1, with D possibly TRBD2 on 5 matching bases. V lost 4 bases and J 9 bases, leaving 17 bases between the germline ends. From germline, CDR1 is SGHRS and CDR2 YFSETQ. The CDR3 spans 14 residues. The CDR3 nucleotides read TGCGCCAGCAGCCCCCTAGCCGCCGAAAGTGAGCAGTTCTTC. This encodes CASSPLAAESEQFF.

This chain's CDR3 is CASSLSGQRYEQYF. CDR3 in DNA: TGTGCCAGCAGCTTGTCTGGTCAGCGCTACGAGCAGTACTTC. V and J are TRBV5-6 and TRBJ2-7; no clear D gene. The germline CDR1 and CDR2 sequences are SGHDT and YYEEEE. The CDR3 contains 14 residues. Trimming took off 1 base at V and 3 bases at J, with 11 bases between the two ends. Drawing the rest from reference TRBV5-6 and TRBJ2-7, the complete variable domain is DAGVTQSPTHLIKTRGQQVTLRCSPKSGHDTVSWYQQALGQGPQFIFQYYEEEERQRGNFPDRFSGHQFPNYSSELNVNALLLGDSALYLCASSLSGQRYEQYFGPGTRLTVT.

V is TRBV27 and J is TRBJ1-6, with 9 bases aligning to TRBD1. V dropped 6 bases and J dropped 2; count of bases not matched to a gene: 5. This CDR3 is 16 amino acids long. Germline CDR1 is MNHEY and CDR2 is SMNVEV (reference sequence). CDR3 DNA: TGTGCCAGCAGGGGACAGGGACCCGCCTATAATTCACCCCTCCACTTT. Amino acids: CASRGQGPAYNSPLHF.

This clone has more than one count but fewer than ten. The V and J genes are TRBV11-2 and TRBJ2-5, with a possible D match to TRBD2 (5 bases). The CDR3 spans 13 residues. The V gene's germline CDR1 is SGHAT and CDR2 FQNNGV. The V and J ends lost 3 bases and 5 bases respectively, with 10 bases between them. CDR3 DNA: TGTGCCAGCAGCTTTCAACGCGGGGAGACCCAGTACTTC. Translation gives CASSFQRGETQYF.

The rearrangement joins TRBV12-3 or TRBV12-4 to TRBJ2-7; perhaps TRBD2 as D (5 bases). Trimming took 3 bases from V and 6 from J, leaving 12 bases between them. There are 13 residues in the CDR3. For the CDR3, the DNA is TGTGCCAGCAGTTTTGTGGGAGCTTCCGAGCAGTACTTC. It codes for CASSFVGASEQYF.